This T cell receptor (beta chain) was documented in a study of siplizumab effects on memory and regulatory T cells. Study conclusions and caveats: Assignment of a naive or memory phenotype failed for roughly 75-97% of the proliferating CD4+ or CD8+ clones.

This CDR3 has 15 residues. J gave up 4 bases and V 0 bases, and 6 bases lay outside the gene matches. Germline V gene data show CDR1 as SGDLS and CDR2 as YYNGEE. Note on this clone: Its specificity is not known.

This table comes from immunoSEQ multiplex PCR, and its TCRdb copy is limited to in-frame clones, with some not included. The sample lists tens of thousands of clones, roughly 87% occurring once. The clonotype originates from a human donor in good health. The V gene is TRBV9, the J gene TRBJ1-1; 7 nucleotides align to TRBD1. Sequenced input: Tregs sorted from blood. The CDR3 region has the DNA TGTGCCAGCAGCGTAGCCGCAGGGGGTATCACTGAAGCTTTCTTT. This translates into CASSVAAGGITEAFF.